Listed here are 7 T cell receptor beta chains from one sample, sequenced in a study of shared clonotypes between healthy human individuals. The assay was immunoSEQ multiplex PCR, and TCRdb's table has in-frame clones only and misses some. This sample has approximately 1,500,000 clones, with 95% to 99% found just once. Input material: naive CD4+ T cells sorted from blood. Regarding subset: CD45RA+ positively selected. These receptors all stem from a man aged 30-40 years in good health.

The genes are TRBV4-2 and TRBJ2-2; 11 bases match TRBD2. The CDR3 runs 16 residues. Germline values: CDR1 LGHNA, CDR2 YNFKEQ. Trimming took 4 bases from V and 3 from J; bases not matched to a gene: 4. The CDR3 coding sequence is TGTGCCAGCAGCCCGGGACTAGCGGATGACACCGGGGAGCTGTTTTTT. Translation gives CASSPGLADDTGELFF.

The chain combines TRBV11-2 with TRBJ1-1, with unresolved D. Germline lookup yields CDR1 SGHAT and CDR2 FQNNGV. Trimming cost V 5 bases and J 0 bases, with 7 bases left between them. This CDR3 is built from 13 residues. CDR3 sequence reads: CASSTSLNTEAFF. The CDR3 nucleotides are TGTGCCAGCAGCACGTCACTGAACACTGAAGCTTTCTTT.

The V gene is TRBV15, the J gene TRBJ1-5; D perhaps matches TRBD1 (6 bases). Per the germline V gene, CDR1 is LNHNV and CDR2 is YYDKDF (reference sequence). CDR3 size: 17 residues. V gave up 3 bases and J gave up 6 bases, with 21 bases separating them. The CDR3 DNA reads TGTGCCACCAGCAGTCAAGGACAGCCGAAGGAGGGTCAGCCCCAGCATTTT. This encodes CATSSQGQPKEGQPQHF.

The table lists this clone with a count of one. The V and J genes are TRBV18 and TRBJ2-7; 9 bases align to TRBD1. This CDR3 comprises 16 residues. The germline CDR1 and CDR2 sequences are KGHSH and LQKENI. V gave up 1 base and J gave up 2 bases; unmatched junction bases: 6. CDR3 region: CASSPLQQGAPYEQYF. CDR3 bases: TGTGCCAGCTCACCACTTCAACAGGGGGCCCCCTACGAGCAGTACTTC.

The gene calls are TRBV19 and TRBJ1-5; TRBD1 matches at 8 bases. The CDR3 extends over 15 amino acids. Germline CDR1 is LNHDA and CDR2 is SQIVND (reference sequence). The junction had 9 bases not matched to a gene; V was cut back by 5 bases and J by 6 bases. For the CDR3, the DNA is TGTGCCAGTAGTCAGGACAGGGCGGGCACTCAGCCCCAGCATTTT. Residues: CASSQDRAGTQPQHF. Together with reference TRBV19 and TRBJ1-5, the CDR3 gives the full variable domain: DGGITQSPKYLFRKEGQNVTLSCEQNLNHDAMYWYRQDPGQGLRLIYYSQIVNDFQKGDIAEGYSVSREKKESFPLTVTSAQKNPTAFYLCASSQDRAGTQPQHFGDGTRLSIL.

The CDR3 DNA is TGTGCCAGCAGTTTATCGGCAACAGGGTATAACTATGGCTACACCTTC. Its protein product is CASSLSATGYNYGYTF. The chain combines TRBV27 with TRBJ1-2, with D possibly being TRBD1 (6 bases). This CDR3 is 16 amino acids long. The germline V gene encodes CDR1 MNHEY and CDR2 SMNVEV (reference sequence). Deletions cut 0 bases from V and 1 base from J, with 12 bases between.

The rearrangement links TRBV2 to TRBJ2-1; D is perhaps TRBD1 (5 bases). The germline V gene has CDR1 SNHLY and CDR2 FYNNEI. V was trimmed by 2 bases and J by 6 bases, leaving 8 bases between them. The CDR3 runs 13 residues. CDR3 sequence (DNA): TGTGCCAGCAGTGAATATCAGGGCAATGAGCAGTTCTTC. Translating gives CASSEYQGNEQFF.